This is a list of T cell receptor beta chains from one sample in a study of T-cell reconstitution after alpha-beta-depleted transplantation in children. TCRdb processed the PCR reads anew with MiXCR; each CDR3 protein has one entry. Here the sample spans fewer than 550,000 distinct CDR3 sequences, over 9.5% being singletons. The source was PBMCs, collected before TCRalphabeta/CD19-depleted stem cell transplant. The receptors here all came from a child aged 2-15 years with inherited bone marrow failure, due to receive a stem cell transplant. CDR3s include the opening cysteine and the closing phenylalanine or tryptophan. A D gene is named only where the DNA matches it firmly. Clone sizes are given selectively: once, few, many, or a class where the clone is expanded.

V	J	D	size	DNA	CDR3
TRBV7-2	TRBJ2-1	TRBD2	-	TGTGCCAGCAGCTTTCTCGGACTAGGGGATGAGCAGTTCTTC	CASSFLGLGDEQFF
TRBV5-1	TRBJ1-4	-	many	TGCGCCAGCAGGGGGCTGATCGGTGAAAAACTGTTTTTT	CASRGLIGEKLFF
TRBV28	TRBJ2-5	-	-	TGTGCCAGCAGAGAAACCGGGCCCCCGGAGACCCAGTACTTC	CASRETGPPETQYF
TRBV30	TRBJ2-7	-	many	TGTGCCTGGCGTTCTACGGTAATAAAGGACGTTTACTCCTACGAGCAGTACTTC	CAWRSTVIKDVYSYEQYF
TRBV12-3/TRBV12-4	TRBJ2-7	-	many	TGTGCCAGCAGTTTATCCGCCTTTCCCTCCTACGAGCAGTACTTC	CASSLSAFPSYEQYF
TRBV2	TRBJ1-2	TRBD1	many	TGTGCCAGCAGCGCGATGACAGGGACCTATGGCTACACCTTC	CASSAMTGTYGYTF
TRBV11-2	TRBJ1-6	TRBD1	many	TGTGCCAGCAGCTTAGTTCGGACAGGGAGTAATTCACCCCTCCACTTT	CASSLVRTGSNSPLHF
TRBV12-3/TRBV12-4	TRBJ2-1	TRBD2	many	TGTGCCAGCAGTCTTGGACTAGCGGGAGGGCAGGCTGAGCAGTTCTTC	CASSLGLAGGQAEQFF
TRBV10-3	TRBJ1-5	-	many	TGTGCCATCAGTGCACAGGGAGGGCAGCCCCAGCATTTT	CAISAQGGQPQHF
TRBV27	TRBJ2-7	TRBD2	-	TGTGCCAGCACTTTAGCGGGTAGGACCACCTACGAGCAGTACTTC	CASTLAGRTTYEQYF
TRBV28	TRBJ2-5	TRBD2	many	TGTGCCAGCAGTCGTGGACTAGCGGGAGGGCCCAGGGGAGAGACCCAGTACTTC	CASSRGLAGGPRGETQYF
TRBV6-2/TRBV6-3	TRBJ2-7	-	many	TGTGCCAGCAGGGGGTTTACCTACGAGCAGTACTTC	CASRGFTYEQYF
TRBV27	TRBJ1-2	-	many	TGTGCCAGCAGTCTGGGACCGGGCTTGGGCTACACCTTC	CASSLGPGLGYTF
TRBV5-4	TRBJ2-5	TRBD1	many	TGTGCCAGCAGCTTGGACAGGGGGCGCGTAGAGACCCAGTACTTC	CASSLDRGRVETQYF
TRBV9	TRBJ2-1	-	many	TGTGCCAGCAGCGGGACTACCTCCTACAATGAGCAGTTCTTC	CASSGTTSYNEQFF
TRBV28	TRBJ2-7	TRBD2	many	TGTGCCAGCAGGAGTACCGGGACTAGCGGCTGGGAGCAGTACTTC	CASRSTGTSGWEQYF
TRBV12-3/TRBV12-4	TRBJ2-7	TRBD1	-	TGTGCCAGCACACAGGGACAGGAGCCCTACGAGCAGTACTTC	CASTQGQEPYEQYF
TRBV5-1	TRBJ1-4	TRBD1	many	TGCGCCAGCAGCGGATGGACAGGGGGAGGCGAAAAACTGTTTTTT	CASSGWTGGGEKLFF
TRBV29-1	TRBJ1-1	-	many	TGCAGCGTTGAGGATGGCAGGGTGAGCACTGAAGCTTTCTTT	CSVEDGRVSTEAFF
TRBV20-1	TRBJ2-5	-	many	TGCAGTGCTAGTGGGCTAGTCCAAGAGACCCAGTACTTC	CSASGLVQETQYF
TRBV2	TRBJ1-2	-	many	TGTGCCAGCAGTGTCCGCCCCACTAACTATGGCTACACCTTC	CASSVRPTNYGYTF
TRBV2	TRBJ1-3	-	-	TGTGCCAGCAGTGGGTTGGGAGGTGGAAACACCATATATTTT	CASSGLGGGNTIYF
TRBV5-1	TRBJ2-1	TRBD2	many	TGCGCCAGCAGCTTGGAGGGTAGCGGGAGCCCGTCCTCCTACAATGAGCAGTTCTTC	CASSLEGSGSPSSYNEQFF
TRBV18	TRBJ1-1	TRBD1	-	TGTGCCAGCTCACCGACAGGACAGGGCCCAAACCCAGCTGAAGCTTTCTTT	CASSPTGQGPNPAEAFF
TRBV7-9	TRBJ2-3	-	many	TGTGCCAGCAGCTTAGCGTTATTGGGTACGCAGTATTTT	CASSLALLGTQYF
TRBV12-3/TRBV12-4	TRBJ2-2	-	many	TGTGCCAGCAGTCCACTCCGATACACCGGGGAGCTGTTTTTT	CASSPLRYTGELFF
TRBV27	TRBJ2-5	TRBD2	many	TGTGCCAGCAGTCCCAGGGGGACTAGCGGGCAAGAGACCCAGTACTTC	CASSPRGTSGQETQYF
TRBV6-1	TRBJ2-3	-	-	TGTGCCAGCACCGCCCTTGCTTCGGGGGTAAGCACAGATACGCAGTATTTT	CASTALASGVSTDTQYF
TRBV4-3	TRBJ2-1	TRBD2	many	TGCGCCAGCAGCCAGGACACTAGCGGGAGTTACAATGAGCAGTTCTTC	CASSQDTSGSYNEQFF
TRBV27	TRBJ1-2	-	many	TGTGCCAGCAGGGCTTACTATGGCTACACCTTC	CASRAYYGYTF
TRBV4-3	TRBJ2-7	TRBD1	many	TGCGCCAGCAGCCAAGAGCCGGGACAGGGGGCGGGGGAGCAGTACTTC	CASSQEPGQGAGEQYF
TRBV20-1	TRBJ2-1	TRBD2	-	TGCAGTGCTACCCCCTGGGAGGGCGGGAGTTTCAATGAGCAGTTCTTC	CSATPWEGGSFNEQFF
TRBV12-3/TRBV12-4	TRBJ1-6	-	many	TGTGCCAGCAGTTTCGGTAGTCCACCCCTCCACTTT	CASSFGSPPLHF
TRBV10-2	TRBJ2-7	-	-	TGCGCCAGCAGTGAGTCCGGACCGGGCCCGATATACGAGCAGTACTTC	CASSESGPGPIYEQYF
TRBV5-1	TRBJ2-3	-	many	TGCGCCAGCAGCTTGGATGGAAGGGCAGATACGCAGTATTTT	CASSLDGRADTQYF
TRBV7-9	TRBJ2-3	-	many	TGTGCCAGCAGCTTAGTGTCGGCAGGCACAGATACGCAGTATTTT	CASSLVSAGTDTQYF
TRBV9	TRBJ2-7	-	many	TGTGCCAGCAGCGCGAACACCGCTGGCATCTGGGAGCAGTACTTC	CASSANTAGIWEQYF
TRBV21-1	TRBJ2-7	-	few	TGTGCCAGCAGCAAATCGGGGATCTACGAGCAGTACTTC	CASSKSGIYEQYF